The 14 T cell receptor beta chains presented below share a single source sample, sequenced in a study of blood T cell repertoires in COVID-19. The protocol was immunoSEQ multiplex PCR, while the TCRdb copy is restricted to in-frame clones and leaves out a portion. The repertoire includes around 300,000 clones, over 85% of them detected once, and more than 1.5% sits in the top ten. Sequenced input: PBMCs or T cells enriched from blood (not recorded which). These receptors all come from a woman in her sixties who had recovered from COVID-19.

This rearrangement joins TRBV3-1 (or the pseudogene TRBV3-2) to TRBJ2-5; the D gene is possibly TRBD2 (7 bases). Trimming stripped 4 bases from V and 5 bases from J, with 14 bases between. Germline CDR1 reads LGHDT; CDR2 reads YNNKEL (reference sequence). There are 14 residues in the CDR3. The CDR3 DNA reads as TGTGCCAGCAGCCTAGAAGGGGGGGGTGAGACCCAGTACTTC. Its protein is CASSLEGGGETQYF.

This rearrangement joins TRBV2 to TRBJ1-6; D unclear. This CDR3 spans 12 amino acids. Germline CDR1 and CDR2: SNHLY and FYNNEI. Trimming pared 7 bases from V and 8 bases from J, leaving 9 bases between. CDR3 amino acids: CASTYFDSPLHF. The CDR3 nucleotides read TGTGCCAGCACCTACTTTGATTCACCCCTCCACTTT.

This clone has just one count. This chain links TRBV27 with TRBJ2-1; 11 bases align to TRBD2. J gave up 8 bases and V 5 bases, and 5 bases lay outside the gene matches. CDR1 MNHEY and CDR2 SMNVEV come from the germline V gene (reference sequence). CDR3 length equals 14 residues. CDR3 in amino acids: CASSPSGGFYEQFF. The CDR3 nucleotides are TGTGCCAGCAGTCCTAGCGGGGGGTTTTATGAGCAGTTCTTC.

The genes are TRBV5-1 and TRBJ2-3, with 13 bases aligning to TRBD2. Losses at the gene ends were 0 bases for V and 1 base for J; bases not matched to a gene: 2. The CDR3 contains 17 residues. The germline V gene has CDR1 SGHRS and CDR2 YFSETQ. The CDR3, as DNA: TGCGCCAGCAGCTTGGGAGGACTAGCGGGGGGCACAGATACGCAGTATTTT. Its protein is CASSLGGLAGGTDTQYF. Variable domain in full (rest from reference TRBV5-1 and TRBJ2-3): KAGVTQTPRYLIKTRGQQVTLSCSPISGHRSVSWYQQTPGQGLQFLFEYFSETQRNKGNFPGRFSGRQFSNSRSEMNVSTLELGDSALYLCASSLGGLAGGTDTQYFGPGTRLTVL.

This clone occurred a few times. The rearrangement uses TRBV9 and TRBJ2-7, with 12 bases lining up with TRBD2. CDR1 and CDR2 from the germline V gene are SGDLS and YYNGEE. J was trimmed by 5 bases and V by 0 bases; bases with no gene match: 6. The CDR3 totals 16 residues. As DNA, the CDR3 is TGTGCCAGCAGCGTAGATGGCCGGACTAGCGGGAACGAGCAGTACTTC. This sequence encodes CASSVDGRTSGNEQYF.

The CDR3 sequence is CASSTGQPWGNQPQHF. Written as DNA, the CDR3 is TGTGCCAGCAGCACGGGACAGCCGTGGGGCAATCAGCCCCAGCATTTT. The chain couples TRBV13 to TRBJ1-5; 7 bases align to TRBD1. Germline CDR1 is PRHDT and CDR2 is FYEKMQ (reference sequence). The length of the CDR3 is 16 residues. Trimming took 5 bases from V and 2 from J; bases not matched to a gene: 9.

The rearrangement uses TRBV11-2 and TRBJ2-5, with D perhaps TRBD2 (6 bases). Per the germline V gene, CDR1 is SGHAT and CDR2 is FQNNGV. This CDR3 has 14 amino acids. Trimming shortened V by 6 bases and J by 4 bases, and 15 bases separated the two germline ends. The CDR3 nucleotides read TGTGCCAGCAGTCTAGCCTCCGGGGGAGAGACCCAGTACTTC. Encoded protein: CASSLASGGETQYF.

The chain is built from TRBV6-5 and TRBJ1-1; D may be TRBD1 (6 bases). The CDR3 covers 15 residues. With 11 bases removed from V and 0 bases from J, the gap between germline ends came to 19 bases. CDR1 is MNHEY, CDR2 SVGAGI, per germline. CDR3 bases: TGTGCCTCGGAACCGACAGGAAACATGAACACTGAAGCTTTCTTT. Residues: CASEPTGNMNTEAFF.

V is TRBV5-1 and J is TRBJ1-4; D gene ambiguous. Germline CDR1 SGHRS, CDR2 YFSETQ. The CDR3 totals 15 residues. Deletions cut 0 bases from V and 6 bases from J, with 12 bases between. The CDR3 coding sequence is TGCGCCAGCAGCTTGGTTTCGTTTTCTGATGAAAAACTGTTTTTT. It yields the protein CASSLVSFSDEKLFF.

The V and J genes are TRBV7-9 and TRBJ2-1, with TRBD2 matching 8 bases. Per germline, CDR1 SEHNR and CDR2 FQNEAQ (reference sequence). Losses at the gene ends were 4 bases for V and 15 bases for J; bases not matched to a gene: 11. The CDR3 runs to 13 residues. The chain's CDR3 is CASSSTSANVAFF. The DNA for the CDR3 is TGTGCCAGCAGCTCGACTAGCGCCAACGTCGCGTTCTTC.

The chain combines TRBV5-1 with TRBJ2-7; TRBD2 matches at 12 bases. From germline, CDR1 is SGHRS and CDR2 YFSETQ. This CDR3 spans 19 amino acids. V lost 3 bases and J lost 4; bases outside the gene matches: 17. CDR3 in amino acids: CASSSTRRLAGDPTYEQYF. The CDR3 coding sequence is TGCGCCAGCAGCTCCACCAGACGACTAGCGGGGGATCCAACTTACGAGCAGTACTTC. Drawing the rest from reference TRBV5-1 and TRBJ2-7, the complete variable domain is KAGVTQTPRYLIKTRGQQVTLSCSPISGHRSVSWYQQTPGQGLQFLFEYFSETQRNKGNFPGRFSGRQFSNSRSEMNVSTLELGDSALYLCASSSTRRLAGDPTYEQYFGPGTRLTVT.

This CDR3 reads CASSQITGTGGEKLFF. The CDR3 bases are TGTGCCAGCAGCCAGATAACCGGGACAGGGGGTGAAAAACTGTTTTTT. J is TRBJ1-4 and V is TRBV3-1 (or the pseudogene TRBV3-2); 11 bases match TRBD1. Germline assignment: CDR1 LGHDT and CDR2 YNNKEL (reference sequence). The CDR3 extends over 16 amino acids. With V trimmed by 3 bases and J by 7 bases, 7 bases remained unmatched.

The CDR3 sequence: CASSAYGGLALEQYF. CDR3 coding DNA: TGTGCCAGCAGTGCATATGGTGGACTAGCTCTTGAGCAGTACTTC. The rearrangement links TRBV2 to TRBJ2-7, with 8 bases lining up with TRBD2. This CDR3 has 15 amino acids. Germline CDR1 SNHLY, CDR2 FYNNEI. With 4 bases clipped from V and 7 bases from J, the junction kept 12 bases outside the gene matches.

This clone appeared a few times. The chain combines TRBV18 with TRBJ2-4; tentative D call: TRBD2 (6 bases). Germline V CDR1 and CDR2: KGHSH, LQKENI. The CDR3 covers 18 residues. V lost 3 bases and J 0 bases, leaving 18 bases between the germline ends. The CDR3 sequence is CASSPRQGGTLAKNIQYF. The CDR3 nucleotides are TGTGCCAGCTCACCTCGGCAGGGAGGTACCCTAGCCAAAAACATTCAGTACTTC.